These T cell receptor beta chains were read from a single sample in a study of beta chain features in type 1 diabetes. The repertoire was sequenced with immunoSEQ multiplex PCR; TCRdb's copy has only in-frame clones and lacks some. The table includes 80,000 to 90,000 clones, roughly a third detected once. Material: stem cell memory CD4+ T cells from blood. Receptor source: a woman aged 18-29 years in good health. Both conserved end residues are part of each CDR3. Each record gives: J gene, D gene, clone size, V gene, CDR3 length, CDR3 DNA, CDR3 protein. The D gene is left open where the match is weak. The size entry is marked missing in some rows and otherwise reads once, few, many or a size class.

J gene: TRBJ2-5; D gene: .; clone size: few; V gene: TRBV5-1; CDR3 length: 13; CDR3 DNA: TGCGCCAGCAGCTCACGGAGACAAGAGACCCAGTACTTC; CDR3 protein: CASSSRRQETQYF
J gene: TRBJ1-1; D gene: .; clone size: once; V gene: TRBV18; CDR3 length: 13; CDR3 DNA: TGTGCCAGCTCACCCGCGGCAGGGTTTGAAGCTTTCTTT; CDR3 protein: CASSPAAGFEAFF
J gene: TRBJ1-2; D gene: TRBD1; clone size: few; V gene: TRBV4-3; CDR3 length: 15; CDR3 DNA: TGCGCCAGCAGCCAAGATCGGCGACAGGGCTATGGCTACACCTTC; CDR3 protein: CASSQDRRQGYGYTF
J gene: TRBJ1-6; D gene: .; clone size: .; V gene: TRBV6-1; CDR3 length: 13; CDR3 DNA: TGTGCCAGCAGTGAAGGGGGAGAATCACCCCTCCACTTT; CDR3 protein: CASSEGGESPLHF
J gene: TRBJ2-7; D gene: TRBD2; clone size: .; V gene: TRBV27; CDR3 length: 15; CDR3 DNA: TGTGCCAGCAGGGGGGGACTAGCGGAAACCTACGAGCAGTACTTC; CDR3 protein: CASRGGLAETYEQYF
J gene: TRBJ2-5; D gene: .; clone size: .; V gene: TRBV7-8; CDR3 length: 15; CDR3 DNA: TGTGCCAGCAGCTCCCACAGGGGGGGCGCAGAGACCCAGTACTTC; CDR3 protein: CASSSHRGGAETQYF
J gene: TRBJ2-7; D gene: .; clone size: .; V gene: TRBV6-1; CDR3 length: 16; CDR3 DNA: TGTGCCAGCAGTGAAGTGGGTTTGGTACCGGGCTACGAGCAGTACTTC; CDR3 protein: CASSEVGLVPGYEQYF
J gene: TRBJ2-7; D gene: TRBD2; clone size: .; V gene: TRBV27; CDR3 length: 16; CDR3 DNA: TGTGCCAGCAGTCAAGCAGTGGGACTAGGGTCCTACGAGCAGTACTTC; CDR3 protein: CASSQAVGLGSYEQYF
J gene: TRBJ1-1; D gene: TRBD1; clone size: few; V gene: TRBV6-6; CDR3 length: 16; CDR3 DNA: TGTGCCAGCAGTTACTCCGCGACAGGGGGGAACACTGAAGCTTTCTTT; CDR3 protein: CASSYSATGGNTEAFF
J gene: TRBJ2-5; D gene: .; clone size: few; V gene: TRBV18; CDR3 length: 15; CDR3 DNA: TGTGCCAGCTCACCACCTTGGTCCGTCGGGGAGACCCAGTACTTC; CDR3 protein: CASSPPWSVGETQYF
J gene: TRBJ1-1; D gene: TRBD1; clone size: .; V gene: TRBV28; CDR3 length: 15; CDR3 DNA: TGTGCCAGCACTGGGACAGCTTCCTTAAACACTGAAGCTTTCTTT; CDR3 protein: CASTGTASLNTEAFF
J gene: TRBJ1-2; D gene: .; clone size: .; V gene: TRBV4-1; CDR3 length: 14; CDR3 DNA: TGCGCCAGCAGCCCGGGGGGGGGCAACTATGGCTACACCTTC; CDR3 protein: CASSPGGGNYGYTF
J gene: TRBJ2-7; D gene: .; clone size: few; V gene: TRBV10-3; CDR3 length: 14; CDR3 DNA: TGTGCCATCGGCGGAGCGGGTGGCTCCTACGAGCAGTACTTC; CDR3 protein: CAIGGAGGSYEQYF
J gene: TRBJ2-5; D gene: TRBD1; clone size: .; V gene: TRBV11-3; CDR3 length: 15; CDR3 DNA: TGTGCCAGCAGCCGCGTAGGGGGCGGACAAGAGACCCAGTACTTC; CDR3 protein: CASSRVGGGQETQYF
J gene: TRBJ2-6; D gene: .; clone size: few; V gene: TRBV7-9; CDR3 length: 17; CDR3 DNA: TGTGCCAGCAGCTTAGCTTTTGGAGGGTCTGGGGCCAACGTCCTGACTTTC; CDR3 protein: CASSLAFGGSGANVLTF
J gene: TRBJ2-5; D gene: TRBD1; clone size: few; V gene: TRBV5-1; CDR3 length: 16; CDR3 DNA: TGCGCCAGCAGCTTGGTCGTGACAGGGGACCACGAGACCCAGTACTTC; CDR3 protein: CASSLVVTGDHETQYF
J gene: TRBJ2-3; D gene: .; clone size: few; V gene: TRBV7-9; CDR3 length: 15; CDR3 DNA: TGTGCCAGCAGCTTGGCGACTAAACAGACAGATACGCAGTATTTT; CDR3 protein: CASSLATKQTDTQYF
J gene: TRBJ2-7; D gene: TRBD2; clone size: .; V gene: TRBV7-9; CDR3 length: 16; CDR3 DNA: TGTGCCAGCAGTTCTCTAGGTGGGACTAGCAGTTACGAGCAGTACTTC; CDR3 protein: CASSSLGGTSSYEQYF
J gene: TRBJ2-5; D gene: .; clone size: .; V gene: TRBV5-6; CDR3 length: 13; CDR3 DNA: TGTGCCAGCAGCTTACTAGCTCCAGGGACCCAGTACTTC; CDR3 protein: CASSLLAPGTQYF
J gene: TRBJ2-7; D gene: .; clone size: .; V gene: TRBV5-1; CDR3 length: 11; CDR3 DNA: TGCGCCAGCAGCCTAAACTACGAGCAGTACTTC; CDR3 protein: CASSLNYEQYF
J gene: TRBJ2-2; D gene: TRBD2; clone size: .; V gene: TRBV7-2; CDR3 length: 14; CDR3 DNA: TGTGCCAGCAGCTTAGTGGGAGGGACCGGGGAGCTGTTTTTT; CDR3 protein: CASSLVGGTGELFF
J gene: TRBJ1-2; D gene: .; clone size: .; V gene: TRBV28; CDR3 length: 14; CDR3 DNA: TGTGCCAGCGTCGTCGGGACGGAGGCGGGAGGCTACACCTTC; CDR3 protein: CASVVGTEAGGYTF
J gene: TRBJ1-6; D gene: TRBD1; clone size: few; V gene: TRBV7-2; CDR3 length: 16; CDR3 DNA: TGTGCCAGCAGCTTAGGGGGACAGGGTATCAATTCACCCCTCCACTTT; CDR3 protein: CASSLGGQGINSPLHF
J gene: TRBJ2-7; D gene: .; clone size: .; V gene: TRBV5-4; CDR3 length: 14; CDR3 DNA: TGTGCCAGCAGACGTGATTGGACAGTCCACGAGCAGTACTTC; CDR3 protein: CASRRDWTVHEQYF
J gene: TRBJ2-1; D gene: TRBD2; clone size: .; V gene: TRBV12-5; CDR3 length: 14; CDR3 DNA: TGTGCTAGTAGGAGACTAGCCTCCTACAATGAGCAGTTCTTC; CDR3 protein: CASRRLASYNEQFF
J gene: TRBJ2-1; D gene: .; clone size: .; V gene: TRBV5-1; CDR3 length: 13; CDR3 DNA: TGCGCCAGCAGCAGGGACTGGAACAATGAGCAGTTCTTC; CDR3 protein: CASSRDWNNEQFF
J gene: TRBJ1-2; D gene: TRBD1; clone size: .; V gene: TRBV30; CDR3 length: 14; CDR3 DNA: TGTGCCTGGAGTGACGGACAGGGAAACTATGGCTACACCTTC; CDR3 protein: CAWSDGQGNYGYTF
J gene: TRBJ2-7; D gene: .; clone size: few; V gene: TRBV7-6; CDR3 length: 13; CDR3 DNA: TGTGCCAGCAGCTTCTCCGAGGGGGACGAGCAGTACTTC; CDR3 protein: CASSFSEGDEQYF
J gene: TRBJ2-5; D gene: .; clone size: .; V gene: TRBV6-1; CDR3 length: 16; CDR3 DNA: TGTGCCAGCAGTGAAGCGCTAATCAGGGTCCAAGAGACCCAGTACTTC; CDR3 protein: CASSEALIRVQETQYF
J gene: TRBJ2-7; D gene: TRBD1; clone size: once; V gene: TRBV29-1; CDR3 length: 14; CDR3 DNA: TGCAGCGCCAGGACGGGACAGAGCTCCTACGAGCAGTACTTC; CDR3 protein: CSARTGQSSYEQYF
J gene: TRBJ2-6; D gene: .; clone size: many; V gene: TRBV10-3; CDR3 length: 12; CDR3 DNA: TGTGCCATTTCGTCTGGGGCCAACGTCCTGACTTTC; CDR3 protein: CAISSGANVLTF
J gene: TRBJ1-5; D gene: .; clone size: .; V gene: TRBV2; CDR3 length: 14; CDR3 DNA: TGTGCCAGCAGTGAACAGGGTAATTATCAGCCCCAGCATTTT; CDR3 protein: CASSEQGNYQPQHF
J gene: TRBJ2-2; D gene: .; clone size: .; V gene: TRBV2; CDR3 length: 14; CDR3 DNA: TGTGCCAGCGCGGACTACTCGAACACCGGGGAGCTGTTTTTT; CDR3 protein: CASADYSNTGELFF
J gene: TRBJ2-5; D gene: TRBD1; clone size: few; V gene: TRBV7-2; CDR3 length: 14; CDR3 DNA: TGTGCCAGCAGCGCCAGACAGGGAAGGGAGACCCAGTACTTC; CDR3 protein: CASSARQGRETQYF
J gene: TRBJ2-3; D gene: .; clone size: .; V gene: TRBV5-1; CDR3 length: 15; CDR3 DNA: TGCGCCAGCACCGAAAGAGCGGGCCTCACAGATACGCAGTATTTT; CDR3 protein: CASTERAGLTDTQYF
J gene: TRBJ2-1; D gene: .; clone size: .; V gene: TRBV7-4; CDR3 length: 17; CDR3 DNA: TGTGCCAGCAGCTTAGGGGTAGCGTGGCATTCTTACAATGAGCAGTTCTTC; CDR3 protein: CASSLGVAWHSYNEQFF
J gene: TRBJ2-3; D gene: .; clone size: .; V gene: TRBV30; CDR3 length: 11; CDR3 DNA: TGTGCCTGGAGTTGGGGCGATACGCAGTATTTT; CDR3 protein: CAWSWGDTQYF